The 18 T cell receptor beta chains below were found in one sample sequenced in a study of shared clonotypes between healthy human individuals. CD45RO negativity and positive selection for CCR7 defined naive CD8 cells, a population that excluded terminally differentiated effector memory CD45RA+ cells. Data came from immunoSEQ multiplex PCR; TCRdb stores just in-frame clones and leaves some out. The sample holds around 600,000 clones, 90% to 95% seen once. Sequenced input: naive CD8+ T cells sorted from blood. These receptors were collected from a woman aged 25 to 39 in good health.

The rearrangement joins TRBV2 to TRBJ2-2; D perhaps matches TRBD1 (5 bases). The CDR3 loop spans 15 amino acids. V was cut by 3 bases and J by 0 bases, with 8 bases left in between. Germline CDR1 reads SNHLY; CDR2 reads FYNNEI. The DNA of the CDR3 is TGTGCCAGCAGTGACCCGACAGCGAACACCGGGGAGCTGTTTTTT. Its protein product is CASSDPTANTGELFF.

V usage is TRBV9 and J usage is TRBJ1-2; 9 bases are shared with TRBD1. Germline lookup yields CDR1 SGDLS and CDR2 YYNGEE. This CDR3 comprises 13 residues. Germline trimming cut 4 bases from V and 10 bases from J; bases unmatched to any gene: 8. The CDR3 spells CASSLGQGRAYTF. For the CDR3, the DNA is TGTGCCAGCAGCCTGGGACAGGGCAGGGCCTACACCTTC.

The V and J genes are TRBV28 and TRBJ1-3; D unresolved. The CDR3 has 11 amino acids. V was shortened by 3 bases and J by 11 bases, with 8 bases between the two germline ends. CDR1 is MDHEN and CDR2 is SYDVKM in the germline V gene. Here the CDR3 reads CASSFGSAIYF. The CDR3 DNA reads as TGTGCCAGCAGTTTTGGCTCCGCCATATATTTT.

The V gene is TRBV27, the J gene TRBJ2-7; 8 positions agree with TRBD2. V lost 5 bases to trimming and J lost 2 bases; unmatched junction nucleotides: 5. Germline CDR1 and CDR2: MNHEY and SMNVEV (reference sequence). The CDR3 totals 14 residues. The CDR3 nucleotides read TGTGCCAGCAGTGGAAAGCGGGGGCCCTACGAGCAGTACTTC. It encodes CASSGKRGPYEQYF.

The genes are TRBV28 and TRBJ2-1, with D unresolved. Germline-derived CDR1 and CDR2 are MDHEN and SYDVKM. The V end lost 8 bases, the J end lost 0 bases, and 14 bases lay between the germline ends. The CDR3 runs to 15 residues. The CDR3 here is CASRAVRSSYNEQFF. CDR3 DNA: TGTGCCAGCCGGGCGGTTCGTAGCTCCTACAATGAGCAGTTCTTC.

The chain combines TRBV28 with TRBJ2-7, with a tentative D call TRBD2 (6 bases). The germline gives CDR1 MDHEN, CDR2 SYDVKM. V was trimmed by 2 bases and J by 4 bases, leaving 18 bases between them. The CDR3 is made up of 16 amino acids. CDR3 bases: TGTGCCAGCAGTTTAATGGGACTTAGCAACAGGTACGAGCAGTACTTC. It encodes CASSLMGLSNRYEQYF.

The CDR3 bases are TGTGCCAGCAGCGTAGGGCCAGGGAGGAACACTGAAGCTTTCTTT. Translating it yields CASSVGPGRNTEAFF. This chain joins TRBV9 and TRBJ1-1; TRBD1 might be the D (5 bases). Trimming left V 0 bases short and J 1 base short, with 10 bases between. The length of the CDR3 is 15 residues. CDR1 is SGDLS and CDR2 is YYNGEE in the germline V gene.

This chain uses TRBV18 with TRBJ2-2, with 8 bases lining up with TRBD1. This CDR3 has 13 amino acids. CDR1 and CDR2 (germline): KGHSH, LQKENI. Trimming cost V 10 bases and J 3 bases; bases outside gene matches: 4. The CDR3, as DNA: TGTGCCACCCCGGACAGGGACACCGGGGAGCTGTTTTTT. It is translated as CATPDRDTGELFF.

This chain uses TRBV4-2 with TRBJ2-1; maybe TRBD2 (5 bases). The CDR3 has 15 amino acids. In germline, CDR1 is LGHNA, CDR2 YNFKEQ. V was shortened by 0 bases and J by 6 bases, with 12 bases between the two germline ends. DNA of the CDR3: TGTGCCAGCAGCCAAGAAGAGGGCCACATCAATGAGCAGTTCTTC. It codes for CASSQEEGHINEQFF.

The chain combines TRBV7-6 with TRBJ1-4; D is ambiguous. Germline V gene lookup returns CDR1 SGHVS and CDR2 FNYEAQ. The CDR3 is 14 residues long. V lost 5 bases and J 8 bases, leaving 15 bases between the germline ends. CDR3 nucleotide sequence: TGTGCCAGCAGCATACGGGTTGGCGCCGAAAAACTGTTTTTT. It yields the protein CASSIRVGAEKLFF.

For this clone: The germline gene is not matched at one end of the junction; a read error may be the cause. The chain links TRBV7-2 to TRBJ2-7; no reliable D call. The CDR3 sequence is 13 residues long. CDR1 is SGHTA and CDR2 is FQGNSA in the germline V gene. CDR3 nucleotide sequence: TGTGCCAGCAGCTTAACTTCCTCCTCCGAGCAGTACTTC. It codes for CASSLTSSSEQYF.

V gene TRBV28 combines with J gene TRBJ2-1, with D possibly called TRBD1 or TRBD2 (5 bases each). V was shortened by 3 bases and J by 9 bases, with 15 bases between the two germline ends. From germline, CDR1 is MDHEN and CDR2 SYDVKM. This CDR3 has 14 residues. CDR3 amino acids: CASSLGVGRGEQFF. CDR3 DNA: TGTGCCAGCAGTTTGGGGGTGGGGCGTGGTGAGCAGTTCTTC.

The chain joins TRBV14 to TRBJ1-6, with D possibly being TRBD1 (5 bases). V lost 3 bases to trimming and J lost 10 bases, with 16 bases between them. The CDR3 consists of 15 residues. CDR1 SGHDN and CDR2 FVKESK come from the germline V gene. The CDR3 loop is CASSHPAGSGSPLHF. The CDR3 nucleotides read TGTGCCAGCAGCCACCCGGCAGGGTCGGGGTCACCCCTCCACTTT.

The rearrangement uses TRBV9 and TRBJ2-7; D is unresolved. Looked up from germline, CDR1 is SGDLS and CDR2 is YYNGEE. Trimming shortened V by 7 bases and J by 1 base, and 15 bases separated the two germline ends. CDR3 length: 14 residues. The CDR3 loop reads CASAPTAGSYEQYF. DNA of the CDR3: TGTGCCAGCGCCCCCACCGCAGGATCCTACGAGCAGTACTTC.

The chain recombines TRBV6-6 with TRBJ1-5, with 9 nucleotides matching TRBD1. Germline V gene sequence: CDR1 MNHNY, CDR2 SVGAGI (reference sequence). The V and J ends lost 5 bases and 4 bases, in that order; junction bases with no gene match: 3. The CDR3 spans 14 residues. CDR3 sequence reads: CASSPGQGNQPQHF. DNA for the CDR3: TGTGCCAGCAGTCCGGGACAGGGTAATCAGCCCCAGCATTTT.

The CDR3: CASSLSSWANTEAFF. For the CDR3, the DNA is TGCGCCAGCAGCTTGTCTTCATGGGCGAACACTGAAGCTTTCTTT. V usage is TRBV5-1 and J usage is TRBJ1-1, with D uncertain. This CDR3 is 15 amino acids long. Germline V gene lookup returns CDR1 SGHRS and CDR2 YFSETQ. V was cut by 1 base and J by 1 base, with 11 bases left in between.

This clone appeared a few times. This specimen includes other DNA sequences encoding the same CDR3. The J gene is TRBJ2-6, the V gene TRBV28, with D uncertain. CDR3 length: 15 residues. Looked up from germline, CDR1 is MDHEN and CDR2 is SYDVKM. V was clipped by 2 bases and J by 0 bases, with 5 bases between them. The DNA for the CDR3 is TGTGCCAGCAGTTTAGGCAGCTCTGGGGCCAACGTCCTGACTTTC. Its translation is CASSLGSSGANVLTF.

DNA of the CDR3: TGTGCCAGCTCCCTAGGCGTGAGGGGGGGGCAGTTCTTC. Translated, it gives CASSLGVRGGQFF. The J gene is TRBJ2-1, the V gene TRBV27, with D possibly TRBD2 on 7 matching bases. This CDR3 has 13 residues. V gave up 8 bases and J gave up 12 bases, with 20 bases separating them. CDR1 is MNHEY and CDR2 is SMNVEV in the germline V gene (reference sequence).